These 10 T cell receptor beta chains originate from one sample sequenced in a study of CD8 T cells in Susac syndrome. RNA, at about 0.5 to 1 ug, was reverse transcribed with random hexamers. TCRdb fed the immunoSEQ multiplex PCR reads into MiXCR, producing one record per CDR3 protein. The repertoire holds more than 200,000 distinct CDR3 sequences, with approximately 90% as singletons. The sequenced sample consisted of CD8+ T cells from PBMCs. The source is a human donor with multiple sclerosis.

This sequence joins TRBV28 and TRBJ2-7, with D possibly TRBD2 on 5 matching bases. Germline CDR1 MDHEN, CDR2 SYDVKM. V was pared by 6 bases and J by 2 bases, with 26 bases between. The CDR3 totals 18 residues. The CDR3 is CASRPTRYGGMRTYEQYF. As DNA, the CDR3 is TGTGCCAGCAGACCTACCCGTTACGGAGGCATGAGAACCTACGAGCAGTACTTC. Variable domain in full (rest from reference TRBV28 and TRBJ2-7): DVKVTQSSRYLVKRTGEKVFLECVQDMDHENMFWYRQDPGLGLRLIYFSYDVKMKEKGDIPEGYSVSREKKERFSLILESASTNQTSMYLCASRPTRYGGMRTYEQYFGPGTRLTVT.

The rearrangement uses TRBV9 and TRBJ2-2, with 15 bases identical to TRBD2. This CDR3 comprises 19 residues. V shed 3 bases, J shed 5 bases, and the junction held 11 bases outside the gene matches. Germline V gene lookup returns CDR1 SGDLS and CDR2 YYNGEE. Written as DNA, the CDR3 is TGTGCCAGCAGCGGGCTAGGGACTAGCGGGAGGACGGGAACCGGGGAGCTGTTTTTT. Amino acid sequence: CASSGLGTSGRTGTGELFF.

The rearrangement links TRBV2 to TRBJ1-3; D gene unclear. Germline assignment: CDR1 SNHLY and CDR2 FYNNEI. The V and J ends lost 2 bases and 1 base respectively, with 9 bases between them. This CDR3 has 15 residues. CDR3 sequence: CASSERAVSGNTIYF. CDR3 coding DNA: TGTGCCAGCAGTGAAAGGGCAGTGTCTGGAAACACCATATATTTT.

This chain uses TRBV5-6 with TRBJ2-2; D possibly corresponds to TRBD1 (5 bases). The CDR3 runs 15 residues. Germline lookup yields CDR1 SGHDT and CDR2 YYEEEE. V lost 1 base and J 5 bases, leaving 12 bases between the germline ends. CDR3 DNA: TGTGCCAGCAGCTTGTCCTGGGGCGGAACCGGGGAGCTGTTTTTT. This translates into CASSLSWGGTGELFF.

This chain joins TRBV5-1 and TRBJ2-1; D gene ambiguous. Germline values: CDR1 SGHRS, CDR2 YFSETQ. Trimming cost V 7 bases and J 2 bases, with 10 bases left between them. The CDR3 is 13 amino acids. The DNA of the CDR3 is TGCGCCAGCGGGGAATTGCCCTACAATGAGCAGTTCTTC. Amino acids: CASGELPYNEQFF. The complete variable domain, with remaining parts taken from reference TRBV5-1 and TRBJ2-1, reads KAGVTQTPRYLIKTRGQQVTLSCSPISGHRSVSWYQQTPGQGLQFLFEYFSETQRNKGNFPGRFSGRQFSNSRSEMNVSTLELGDSALYLCASGELPYNEQFFGPGTRLTVL.

The gene calls are TRBV6-2 or TRBV6-3 and TRBJ2-3; 7 nucleotides line up with TRBD2. The V segment lost 7 bases and the J segment 6 bases; nucleotides outside the gene matches: 16. Germline V lookup: CDR1 MNHEY, CDR2 SVGEGT. The CDR3 is 16 residues long. CDR3 DNA sequence: TGTGCCAGCACCCCCCTAGCGGACCCCGATGGGGATACGCAGTATTTT. Its translation is CASTPLADPDGDTQYF.

CDR3 loop: CASSEGGLEAFF. In DNA form, the CDR3 reads TGTGCCAGCAGTGAAGGAGGGCTGGAAGCTTTCTTT. J is TRBJ1-1 and V is TRBV6-1, with D unresolved. Germline loops: CDR1 MNHNS, CDR2 SASEGT. This CDR3 comprises 12 residues. Trimming pared 1 base from V and 8 bases from J, leaving 8 bases between.

CDR3 residues: CASSPRPLYEQYF. DNA of the CDR3: TGTGCCAGCAGCCCCAGACCACTTTACGAGCAGTACTTC. The rearrangement joins TRBV7-2 to TRBJ2-7; D is ambiguous. CDR1 is SGHTA and CDR2 is FQGNSA in the germline V gene. Trimming took 5 bases from V and 4 from J, leaving 12 bases between them. The CDR3 loop spans 13 amino acids.

The rearrangement joins TRBV25-1 to TRBJ1-3, with TRBD1 matching over 10 bases. The CDR3 spans 18 residues. The germline gives CDR1 MGHDK, CDR2 SYGVNS. V shed 4 bases, J shed 6 bases, and the junction held 15 bases outside the gene matches. CDR3 sequence (DNA): TGTGCCAGCAGTGGACCGGGACAGGGGCTTTCCTATGTAAACACCATATATTTT. Its translation is CASSGPGQGLSYVNTIYF.

The V gene is TRBV9, the J gene TRBJ1-3; weak D call: TRBD1 (6 bases). Trimming removed 2 bases at V and 4 bases at J, with 10 bases between. Germline V gives CDR1 SGDLS, CDR2 YYNGEE. This CDR3 is built from 14 residues. The CDR3 coding sequence is TGTGCCAGCAGCGTGGGGGCGAGGGGAAACACCATATATTTT. Amino acids: CASSVGARGNTIYF.